Sequencing of this T cell receptor (beta chain) was carried out in a study of beta chain features in type 1 diabetes. Every isolated RNA sample was fully reverse transcribed, so sequencing captured expressed TCRB transcripts. Libraries were prepared by immunoSEQ multiplex PCR; TCRdb keeps only in-frame clonotypes and omits some of them. The table records fewer than 400,000 clones, roughly 8% of them present only once. Germline V gene lookup returns CDR1 SGHRS and CDR2 YFSETQ. Trimming took off 0 bases at V and 2 bases at J, with 6 bases between the two ends. This CDR3 region has 15 residues. Specimen: central memory CD4+ T cells from blood. The TCR originated in a woman aged 18-35 years in good health. The chain employs TRBV5-1 and TRBJ2-6; D is perhaps TRBD1 (5 bases). CDR3 region: CASSLGGAGANVLTF. CDR3 DNA: TGCGCCAGCAGCTTGGGGGGCGCTGGGGCCAACGTCCTGACTTTC.